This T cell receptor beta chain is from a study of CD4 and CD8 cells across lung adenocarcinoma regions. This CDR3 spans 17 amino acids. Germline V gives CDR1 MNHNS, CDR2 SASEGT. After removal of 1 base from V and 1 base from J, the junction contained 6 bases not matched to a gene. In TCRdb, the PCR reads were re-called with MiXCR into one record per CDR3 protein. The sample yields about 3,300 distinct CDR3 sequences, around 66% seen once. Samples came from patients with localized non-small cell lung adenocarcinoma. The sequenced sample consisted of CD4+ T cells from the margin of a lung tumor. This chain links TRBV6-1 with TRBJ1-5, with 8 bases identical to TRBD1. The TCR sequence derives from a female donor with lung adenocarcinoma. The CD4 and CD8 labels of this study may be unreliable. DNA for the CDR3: TGTGCCAGCAGTGAAGGCAGGGGGCGAGAGAGCAATCAGCCCCAGCATTTT. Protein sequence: CASSEGRGRESNQPQHF.